This T cell receptor beta chain is drawn from a study of blood T cell repertoires in COVID-19. Study-level information: Specimens from acute and convalescent COVID-19 originated in the United States, Italy and Spain. T cells, B-cell-depleted T cells, or PBMCs provided the cDNA or gDNA that served as material.

Source study methods: Amplification of reference gene primers was used by the study to estimate nucleated cell counts. Assay: immunoSEQ multiplex PCR; the TCRdb copy retains only in-frame clones and omits some. The D gene and trimming were derived from the DNA, and the V and J assignments and clone size from that table. This sample has approximately 97,000 clones; less than 90% occur once, and the top ten carry over 15%. The V gene lost 5 bases and the J gene lost 5 bases, with 12 bases spanning the gap. Germline V gene lookup returns CDR1 LGHDT and CDR2 YNNKEL (reference sequence). The CDR3 covers 13 residues.

V gene TRBV3-1 (or the pseudogene TRBV3-2) combines with J gene TRBJ1-1; weak D call: TRBD1 (6 bases). This clonotype was sampled from a woman over 75 with acute or convalescent COVID-19. Source material: peripheral blood. The CDR3: CASSYRVETEAFF. The CDR3 bases are TGTGCCAGCAGCTACAGGGTGGAAACTGAAGCTTTCTTT.